Listed below are T cell receptor beta chains from one sample, sequenced in a study of identical twins. TCRdb re-derived calls from the 5' RACE reads in MiXCR, one entry per CDR3 protein. The table has approximately 1.8 million distinct CDR3 sequences, about 30% seen once; the top ten hold about 0.3%. Sequenced: cord blood. Every receptor here comes from a newborn girl in good health. The CDR3 runs from the conserved cysteine through the conserved F or W. Fields, in order: CDR3 protein, CDR3 DNA, V gene, J gene, clone size, D gene. A D gene is named only where the DNA matches it firmly. For some rows the clone size is stated as once, few or many, or as a class when expanded; others skip it.

CAGSPRLAKNIQYF	TGTGCCGGCAGCCCCCGTCTAGCCAAAAACATTCAGTACTTC	TRBV7-2	TRBJ2-4	few	NA
CSARGRLAGGYEQYF	TGCAGTGCTAGAGGGAGACTAGCGGGAGGCTATGAGCAGTACTTC	TRBV20-1	TRBJ2-7	NA	TRBD2
CASSFWFPPSLAGEGNEQYF	TGCGCCAGCAGCTTCTGGTTCCCCCCATCGCTAGCGGGAGAGGGTAACGAGCAGTACTTC	TRBV5-1	TRBJ2-7	NA	TRBD2
CASSRGGLGADTQYF	TGTGCCAGCAGTCGTGGGGGACTAGGGGCAGATACGCAGTATTTT	TRBV12-3/TRBV12-4	TRBJ2-3	NA	TRBD2
CASSPFEDQEAFF	TGTGCCAGCTCACCCTTCGAGGACCAGGAAGCTTTCTTT	TRBV18	TRBJ1-1	few	NA
CASSHRLTSGQETQYF	TGTGCCAGCAGCCACCGTCTGACTAGCGGTCAAGAGACCCAGTACTTC	TRBV7-2	TRBJ2-5	few	TRBD2
CASSQFGGAKNIQYF	TGTGCCAGCAGCCAATTCGGTGGGGCCAAAAACATTCAGTACTTC	TRBV3-1	TRBJ2-4	NA	NA
CASSLGLRQLSNYGYTF	TGTGCCAGCAGCTTGGGTCTGCGGCAGCTCTCTAACTATGGCTACACCTTC	TRBV5-4	TRBJ1-2	NA	NA
CASSEHRARDTQYF	TGTGCCAGCAGTGAACACAGGGCCAGGGATACGCAGTATTTT	TRBV25-1	TRBJ2-3	once	NA
CASSYLPGKQQYF	TGTGCCAGCAGTTACTTACCGGGAAAGCAGCAGTACTTC	TRBV6-5	TRBJ2-7	few	NA
CASSPPEGTDTQYF	TGTGCCAGCTCACCACCGGAGGGCACAGATACGCAGTATTTT	TRBV18	TRBJ2-3	NA	NA
CASSFGRDTNTDTQYF	TGTGCCAGCAGTTTTGGCAGGGACACCAACACAGATACGCAGTATTTT	TRBV6-2/TRBV6-3	TRBJ2-3	NA	NA
CASSPLSGRIVADTQYF	TGTGCCAGCTCCCCACTGAGCGGGAGAATCGTCGCAGATACGCAGTATTTT	TRBV6-1	TRBJ2-3	NA	TRBD2
CASIRRQGSSYEQYF	TGTGCCAGCATCCGTCGACAGGGGTCCTCCTACGAGCAGTACTTC	TRBV6-5	TRBJ2-7	NA	TRBD1
CASTPSGGNTEAFF	TGCGCCAGCACCCCCTCGGGTGGAAACACTGAAGCTTTCTTT	TRBV5-1	TRBJ1-1	NA	NA
CTTSRGARESTDTQYF	TGTACCACCAGCAGAGGGGCTAGGGAGAGCACAGATACGCAGTATTTT	TRBV15	TRBJ2-3	NA	NA
CASSQIQGGDSPLHF	TGCGCCAGCAGCCAGATACAGGGGGGCGATTCACCCCTCCACTTT	TRBV4-1	TRBJ1-6	NA	TRBD1
CASSSGQINEQFF	TGCGCCAGCAGCTCCGGACAGATCAATGAGCAGTTCTTC	TRBV5-1	TRBJ2-1	NA	NA
CASSDQGGNNEQFF	TGTGCCAGCAGTGACCAGGGGGGAAACAATGAGCAGTTCTTC	TRBV6-4	TRBJ2-1	NA	NA
CASNRRLTNTGELFF	TGTGCCAGCAATCGGCGGCTGACGAACACCGGGGAGCTGTTTTTT	TRBV2	TRBJ2-2	few	NA
CASRGLADNEQFF	TGTGCCAGCAGGGGACTAGCGGACAATGAGCAGTTCTTC	TRBV2	TRBJ2-1	many	TRBD2
CSARQTSGRGLSYEQYF	TGCAGTGCTAGACAGACTAGCGGGAGGGGGCTATCCTACGAGCAGTACTTC	TRBV20-1	TRBJ2-7	NA	TRBD2
CASSFLARNNEQFF	TGTGCCAGCAGTTTTCTAGCTCGAAACAATGAGCAGTTCTTC	TRBV12-3/TRBV12-4	TRBJ2-1	NA	NA
CSATTGTGTHEQYF	TGCAGTGCAACTACCGGGACAGGGACCCACGAGCAGTACTTC	TRBV20-1	TRBJ2-7	NA	TRBD1
CASSSGVVETQYF	TGTGCCAGCTCATCAGGGGTCGTGGAGACCCAGTACTTC	TRBV18	TRBJ2-5	few	NA
CASSYPGTPNYGYTF	TGTGCCAGCAGTTACCCCGGGACACCTAACTATGGCTACACCTTC	TRBV6-2/TRBV6-3	TRBJ1-2	few	NA